This T cell receptor beta chain was sequenced in a study of Graves' ophthalmopathy and Graves' hyperthyroidism. The overall study: The study drew peripheral blood at initial diagnosis, before any treatment. Study-wide results and limits: Detection in blood was also observed for most expanded thyroid clonotypes above 0.001 frequency.

A diagnosis was made from clinical symptoms together with serum thyroxine, TRAb, thyroid ultrasound and orbital computed tomography. It was from 8 to 10 ml of fresh peripheral blood that the PBMCs came. Concerning this clonotype itself: The antigen is unknown.

The sequenced template was RNA, covering the TCR beta CDR3 region. First-round RT-PCR used HTBI primers; second-round multiplex PCR followed. TCRdb passed the multiplex PCR reads through MiXCR, listing each CDR3 protein once. The sample includes approximately 700,000 distinct CDR3 sequences, roughly 40% seen only once; the top ten take approximately 43%. The material sequenced was peripheral blood. The clonotype was recovered from an adult man with Graves' ophthalmopathy.

CDR3 sequence (DNA): TGTGCCAGCAGCCCGCGGGCACAGGGTCACCCCGGTACCGGGGAGCTGTTTTTT. As protein: CASSPRAQGHPGTGELFF. The V and J genes are TRBV25-1 and TRBJ2-2; a possible D gene is TRBD1 (6 bases). The CDR3 has 18 amino acids. V lost 6 bases to trimming and J lost 5 bases, with 25 bases between them. CDR1 is MGHDK and CDR2 is SYGVNS in the germline V gene. Full variable domain (rest looked up from reference TRBV25-1 and TRBJ2-2): EADIYQTPRYLVIGTGKKITLECSQTMGHDKMYWYQQDPGMELHLIHYSYGVNSTEKGDLSSESTVSRIRTEHFPLTLESARPSHTSQYLCASSPRAQGHPGTGELFFGEGSRLTVL.